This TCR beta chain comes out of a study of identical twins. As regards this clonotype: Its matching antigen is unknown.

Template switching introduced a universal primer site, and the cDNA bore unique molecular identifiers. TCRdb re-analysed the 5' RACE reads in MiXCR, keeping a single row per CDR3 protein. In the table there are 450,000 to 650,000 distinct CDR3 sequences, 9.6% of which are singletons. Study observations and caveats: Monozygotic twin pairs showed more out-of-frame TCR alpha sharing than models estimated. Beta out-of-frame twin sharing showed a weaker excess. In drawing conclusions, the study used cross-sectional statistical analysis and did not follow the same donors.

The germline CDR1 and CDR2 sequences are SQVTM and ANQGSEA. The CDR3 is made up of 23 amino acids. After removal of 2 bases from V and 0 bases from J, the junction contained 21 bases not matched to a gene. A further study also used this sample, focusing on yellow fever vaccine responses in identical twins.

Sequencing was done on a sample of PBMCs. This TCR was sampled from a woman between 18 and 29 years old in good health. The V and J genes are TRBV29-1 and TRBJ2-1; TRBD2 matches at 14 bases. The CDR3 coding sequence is TGCAGCGTTGAATCGGGACTGAAGGAAGGGACTAGCGGGAGCGCAAGCTCCTACAATGAGCAGTTCTTC. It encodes CSVESGLKEGTSGSASSYNEQFF.